This is a list of T cell receptor beta chains from one sample in a study of blood T cell repertoires in COVID-19. Using immunoSEQ multiplex PCR, the repertoire was profiled, and TCRdb retains in-frame clones only, with some absent. The table includes around 400,000 clones, roughly 87% detected once. Material for sequencing was PBMCs or T cells enriched from blood (not recorded which). Every receptor here comes from a woman in her forties or fifties who had recovered from COVID-19. The CDR3 runs from the conserved cysteine through the conserved F or W. A D gene is named only where the DNA matches it firmly. Where a row states a size, it is once, few, many or the class of an expanded clone; other rows omit it.

J | size | V | D | DNA | CDR3
TRBJ1-2 | - | TRBV10-3 | - | TGTGCCACCACCCCGAACATAGACCAGGTGGTCTATGGCTACACCTTC | CATTPNIDQVVYGYTF
TRBJ1-1 | - | TRBV4-3 | - | TGCGCCAGCAGCCCGGGGAGCGTCTTAAACACTGAAGCTTTCTTT | CASSPGSVLNTEAFF
TRBJ1-1 | - | TRBV3-1/TRBV3-2 | TRBD1 | TGTGCCAGCAGCCAGGGGACAGGGGCATCTGGAACTGAAGCTTTCTTT | CASSQGTGASGTEAFF
TRBJ2-7 | - | TRBV7-2 | TRBD1 | TGTGCCAGCAGCTTAGTGACAGGGGTGGGCGAGCAGTACTTC | CASSLVTGVGEQYF
TRBJ1-2 | few | TRBV11-3 | - | TGTGCCAGCAGCCCGGGAACATCCCCTATTAGGACCTTC | CASSPGTSPIRTF
TRBJ2-1 | - | TRBV20-1 | - | TGCAGTGCTAGCGATGAGCAGTTCTTC | CSASDEQFF
TRBJ1-2 | - | TRBV5-1 | - | TGCGCCAGCAGCTTGGCCCTACCCTCAGGCGCTGGCTACACCTTC | CASSLALPSGAGYTF
TRBJ2-7 | once | TRBV2 | - | TGTGCCAGCATTTCACCGGGCTACGAGCAGTACTTC | CASISPGYEQYF
TRBJ2-7 | - | TRBV2 | - | TGTGCCAGCAGTCCTACAGGTTCCTACGAGCAGTACTTC | CASSPTGSYEQYF
TRBJ1-1 | - | TRBV10-3 | - | TGTGCCATCAGTGAGGGCATGCGGGAAGGGCCGAACACTGAAGCTTTCTTT | CAISEGMREGPNTEAFF
TRBJ1-2 | few | TRBV9 | TRBD1 | TGTGCCAGCAGTTTACAGGGGGCTAACTATGGCTACACCTTC | CASSLQGANYGYTF
TRBJ1-5 | - | TRBV6-1 | - | TGTGCCAGCAGTGAAACCAGGGGCCGCAATCAGCCCCAGCATTTT | CASSETRGRNQPQHF
TRBJ1-2 | - | TRBV7-3 | - | TGTGCCAGCAGCTTAGGTGGGCATGCTAACTATGGCTACACCTTC | CASSLGGHANYGYTF
TRBJ2-7 | - | TRBV5-6 | TRBD2 | TGTGCCAGCAGCCGAAAGGGCCTAGCGGGAGTTTACGAGCAGTACTTC | CASSRKGLAGVYEQYF
TRBJ1-5 | - | TRBV9 | - | TGTGCCAGCAGCGTAGGGGGAGGGCAGCCCCAGCATTTT | CASSVGGGQPQHF
TRBJ2-6 | - | TRBV7-3 | - | TGTGCCAGCAGCTTAACTTGGCAGGGGATGACTGGTGGGGCTGGGGCCAACGTCCTGACTTTC | CASSLTWQGMTGGAGANVLTF
TRBJ2-4 | - | TRBV9 | - | TGTGCCAGCAGCGTAGGCGGGGTCGGGGACATTCAGTACTTC | CASSVGGVGDIQYF
TRBJ1-2 | - | TRBV20-1 | - | TGCAGTGCTAGTCGTCAGGGATCTATAAGAAACTATGGCTACACCTTC | CSASRQGSIRNYGYTF
TRBJ1-3 | - | TRBV10-3 | - | TGTGCCATTAATCAGGGTCCGGGAAACACCATATATTTT | CAINQGPGNTIYF
TRBJ2-7 | - | TRBV7-2 | - | TGTGCCAGCAGCGGACACAGGGTAACGTCATACTACGAGCAGTACTTC | CASSGHRVTSYYEQYF
TRBJ1-1 | few | TRBV7-3 | - | TGTGCCAGCAGCCTTGACAGTAACACTGAAGCTTTCTTT | CASSLDSNTEAFF
TRBJ1-2 | - | TRBV12-3/TRBV12-4 | - | TGTGCCAGCAGTTTAGGACAAAGGAATGGCTACACCTTC | CASSLGQRNGYTF
TRBJ1-1 | - | TRBV5-5 | - | TGTGCCAGCAGCTTTGGTGCGGCATATACTGAAGCTTTCTTT | CASSFGAAYTEAFF
TRBJ1-1 | few | TRBV19 | - | TGTGCCAGTCGGAGGGGGAACACTGAAGCTTTCTTT | CASRRGNTEAFF